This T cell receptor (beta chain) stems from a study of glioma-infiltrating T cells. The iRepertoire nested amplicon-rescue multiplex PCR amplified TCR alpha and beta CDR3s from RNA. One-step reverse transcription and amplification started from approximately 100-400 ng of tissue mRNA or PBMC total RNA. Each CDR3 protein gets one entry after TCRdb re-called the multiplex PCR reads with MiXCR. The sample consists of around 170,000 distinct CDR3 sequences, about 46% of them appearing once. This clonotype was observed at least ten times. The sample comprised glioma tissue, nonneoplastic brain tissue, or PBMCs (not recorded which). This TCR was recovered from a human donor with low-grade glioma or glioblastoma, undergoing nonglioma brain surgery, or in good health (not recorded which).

DNA of the CDR3: TGTGCCAGTAGTTATCCGGGTACGAACAATGAGCAGTTCTTC. Translation: CASSYPGTNNEQFF. The chain is built from TRBV19 and TRBJ2-1, with D unclear. Trimming took 5 bases from V and 5 from J, leaving 13 bases between them. Germline V CDR1 and CDR2: LNHDA, SQIVND (reference sequence). This CDR3 is built from 14 residues.